Given below is one T cell receptor beta chain in context. What it recognizes is unknown. This sample was included in a study of T cell responses to AZD1222 COVID-19 vaccine. Findings and limits, study-wide: The study sampled repertoires only after the peak T cell response.

Trimming removed 5 bases at V and 6 bases at J, with 16 bases between. The CDR3 runs to 14 residues. Germline CDR1 reads MDHEN; CDR2 reads SYDVKM. TCRdb's table, derived via immunoSEQ multiplex PCR, lists solely in-frame clones and lacks some. The table lists about 140,000 clones. This receptor was obtained from an adult in good health. The V call is TRBV28, the J call TRBJ1-2, with D possibly matching TRBD1 (6 bases). Sequenced sample: peripheral blood. The DNA for the CDR3 is TGTGCCAGCAGTAGCGGGGTGGGGGCGCATGGCTACACCTTC. Amino acids: CASSSGVGAHGYTF.